The clone carrying this TCR beta chain was counted at least ten times. Its antigen is as yet unknown. The V gene's germline CDR1 is SGHDT and CDR2 YYEEEE. Trimming shortened V by 2 bases and J by 5 bases, and 9 bases separated the two germline ends. The CDR3 runs to 13 residues. The entry originates in a study of CD8 T cells in ankylosing spondylitis. TCRdb analysed the 5' RACE reads with MiXCR anew, one entry per CDR3 protein. The sample has roughly 91,000 distinct CDR3 sequences, roughly 8% seen once. Study-wide points: Made up of under ten highly homologous variants, a TCR beta motif appeared characteristic of ankylosing spondylitis blood.

This TCR came from a male donor with ankylosing spondylitis or in good health (not recorded which). This chain uses TRBV5-6 with TRBJ2-3; D perhaps matches TRBD2 (6 bases). The specimen sequenced was blood, either unsorted or a sorted T cell fraction (not recorded which). The CDR3 nucleotides are TGTGCCAGCAGCTTACTAGCTTTAGATACGCAGTATTTT. Its translation is CASSLLALDTQYF.